The 5 T cell receptor beta chains below were found in one sample sequenced in a study of cytomegalovirus exposure and HLA in healthy donors. PCR involved 60 Vbeta and 13 Jbeta primers. Assay: immunoSEQ multiplex PCR; the TCRdb copy retains only in-frame clones and omits some. The data show roughly 160,000 clones, roughly 80% seen once. The sequenced sample was PBMCs. These receptors were obtained from a man aged 35 to 55 in good health and CMV-seronegative.

This clone appeared a few times. The gene calls are TRBV5-1 and TRBJ2-3, with a weak D call TRBD2 (5 bases). Between the trimmed V and J ends, which lost 4 bases and 0 bases, there was a span of 15 bases. This CDR3 has 16 residues. CDR1 is SGHRS and CDR2 is YFSETQ in the germline V gene. CDR3 region: CASSTRAGFSTDTQYF. The CDR3 DNA reads TGCGCCAGCAGCACGAGGGCCGGATTTAGCACAGATACGCAGTATTTT. Complete variable domain (other parts from reference TRBV5-1 and TRBJ2-3): KAGVTQTPRYLIKTRGQQVTLSCSPISGHRSVSWYQQTPGQGLQFLFEYFSETQRNKGNFPGRFSGRQFSNSRSEMNVSTLELGDSALYLCASSTRAGFSTDTQYFGPGTRLTVL.

The V and J genes are TRBV5-1 and TRBJ2-4, with D maybe TRBD2 (6 bases). CDR1 and CDR2 (germline): SGHRS, YFSETQ. Trimming removed 5 bases at V and 7 bases at J, with 16 bases between. This CDR3 has 14 amino acids. DNA of the CDR3: TGCGCCAGCAGTCAACAGGACCGGGGGAACATTCAGTACTTC. This encodes CASSQQDRGNIQYF.

The chain has TRBV29-1 and TRBJ2-3; a possible D gene is TRBD2 (6 bases). Between the trimmed V and J ends, which lost 4 bases and 3 bases, there was a span of 14 bases. Germline CDR1 reads SQVTM; CDR2 reads ANQGSEA. This CDR3 contains 14 residues. In nucleotides, the CDR3 is TGCAGCGTTGGTTCCGCGGGGATAACAGATACGCAGTATTTT. Its translation is CSVGSAGITDTQYF.

The genes are TRBV5-1 and TRBJ2-7, with 9 bases fitting TRBD2. This CDR3 has 14 residues. The junction had 2 bases not matched to a gene; V was cut back by 1 base and J by 3 bases. Looked up from germline, CDR1 is SGHRS and CDR2 is YFSETQ. CDR3 in amino acids: CASSLRLAVYEQYF. CDR3 DNA sequence: TGCGCCAGCAGCTTGCGACTAGCGGTCTACGAGCAGTACTTC.

This clone has only a few counts. The V gene is TRBV4-3, the J gene TRBJ1-1; D gene unclear. CDR3 size: 12 residues. V shed 2 bases and J shed 8 bases, with 9 bases lying between them. Looked up from germline, CDR1 is LGHNA and CDR2 is YSLEER. The chain's CDR3 is CASSQSGKEAFF. The CDR3 DNA reads as TGCGCCAGCAGCCAATCAGGCAAAGAAGCTTTCTTT.